The 9 T cell receptor beta chains presented below share a single source sample, sequenced in a study of blood T cell repertoires in COVID-19. Some clones are missing from TCRdb's copy, which holds only in-frame ones; the method was immunoSEQ multiplex PCR. The sample consists of 100,000 to 130,000 clones, 85% to 95% of them appearing once. Sequences were obtained from peripheral blood. The receptors were gathered from a woman between 25 and 40 years old with acute or convalescent COVID-19.

The rearrangement links TRBV5-1 to TRBJ1-3; 7 bases map to TRBD1. The CDR3 consists of 14 residues. Looked up from germline, CDR1 is SGHRS and CDR2 is YFSETQ. Trimming cost V 2 bases and J 3 bases; bases outside gene matches: 2. The CDR3 DNA reads as TGCGCCAGCAGCTTAGGGGACAGTGGAAACACCATATATTTT. It specifies CASSLGDSGNTIYF.

V and J are TRBV12-3 or TRBV12-4 and TRBJ1-2; D is unresolved. CDR3 length equals 13 residues. V dropped 2 bases and J dropped 0 bases, with 4 bases sitting between them. CDR3 residues: CASSLQANYGYTF. The CDR3 DNA sequence: TGTGCCAGCAGTTTACAGGCTAACTATGGCTACACCTTC.

The chain employs TRBV19 and TRBJ1-4; no clear D. The CDR3 length is 13 residues. Germline lookup yields CDR1 LNHDA and CDR2 SQIVND (reference sequence). With 7 bases removed from V and 6 bases from J, the gap between germline ends came to 12 bases. The chain's CDR3 is CASMRGSDEKLFF. The CDR3 nucleotides read TGTGCCAGTATGCGAGGGAGCGATGAAAAACTGTTTTTT.

This clone came up once. This rearrangement joins TRBV2 to TRBJ2-7, with D perhaps matching TRBD2 (6 bases). The CDR3 runs to 14 residues. CDR1 SNHLY and CDR2 FYNNEI come from the germline V gene. Trimming removed 6 bases from V and 7 bases from J, with 19 bases in between. CDR3 sequence: CASRTQIIGGEQYF. The CDR3 nucleotides read TGTGCCAGCAGAACCCAAATCATCGGGGGAGAGCAGTACTTC.

This chain uses TRBV5-1 with TRBJ1-2; no clear D gene. From germline, CDR1 is SGHRS and CDR2 YFSETQ. V gave up 2 bases and J gave up 0 bases, with 14 bases separating them. The CDR3 runs to 16 residues. The CDR3 protein is CASSFREHPSNYGYTF. CDR3 DNA: TGCGCCAGCAGCTTTAGGGAGCATCCTTCTAACTATGGCTACACCTTC.

This clone appeared a few times. The rearrangement links TRBV5-1 to TRBJ2-7; TRBD2 matches at 10 bases. This CDR3 spans 17 amino acids. CDR1 is SGHRS and CDR2 is YFSETQ in the germline V gene. The J segment lost 4 bases and the V segment lost 3 bases, leaving 13 bases of the junction unmatched. CDR3 in amino acids: CASSWGTSAESMYEQYF. In DNA, the CDR3 is TGCGCCAGCAGCTGGGGGACTAGCGCCGAGTCGATGTACGAGCAGTACTTC.

The genes are TRBV15 and TRBJ1-4; D not certain. CDR1 is LNHNV, CDR2 YYDKDF, per germline (reference sequence). The CDR3 extends over 15 amino acids. V lost 0 bases, J lost 8 bases, and 13 bases lay in between. CDR3 loop: CATSRDRRIGEKLFF. The CDR3 DNA reads TGTGCCACCAGCAGAGATAGGCGGATTGGGGAAAAACTGTTTTTT.

A note on this clone: The junction shows a germline mismatch at one end, possibly a read error. V is TRBV11-2 and J is TRBJ2-7, with no clear D. CDR1 SGHAT and CDR2 FQNNGV come from the germline V gene. This CDR3 has 14 residues. CDR3 bases: TGTGCCAACAGCCTAGAGCGCGTCGAGTACGAGCAGTACTTC. The encoded protein is CANSLERVEYEQYF.

The genes are TRBV15 and TRBJ2-7; 8 nucleotides line up with TRBD1. Germline lookup yields CDR1 LNHNV and CDR2 YYDKDF (reference sequence). Trimming at V came to 3 bases and at J to 7 bases, leaving 11 bases not matched to a gene. The CDR3 runs to 15 residues. The CDR3: CATSRDRVPSLEQYF. CDR3 nucleotides: TGTGCCACCAGCAGGGACAGGGTGCCCTCTCTGGAGCAGTACTTC.